This T cell receptor (beta chain) was sequenced in a study of cytomegalovirus exposure and HLA in healthy donors. Germline V gives CDR1 MDHEN, CDR2 SYDVKM. The CDR3 consists of 16 residues. The V and J ends lost 5 bases and 5 bases, in that order; junction bases with no gene match: 13. The PCR ran on 60 Vbeta and 13 Jbeta primers. Clones were read by immunoSEQ multiplex PCR, and TCRdb kept only the in-frame ones, dropping some. The listing records 93,000 or so clones. The specimen sequenced was PBMCs. The rearrangement links TRBV28 to TRBJ2-5, with TRBD2 matching over 8 bases. The sequence was obtained from a man aged 40-49 years in good health and CMV-seronegative. CDR3 amino acids: CASSPSRAGGVETQYF. The CDR3 bases are TGTGCCAGCAGTCCGTCCCGTGCGGGAGGTGTGGAGACCCAGTACTTC.